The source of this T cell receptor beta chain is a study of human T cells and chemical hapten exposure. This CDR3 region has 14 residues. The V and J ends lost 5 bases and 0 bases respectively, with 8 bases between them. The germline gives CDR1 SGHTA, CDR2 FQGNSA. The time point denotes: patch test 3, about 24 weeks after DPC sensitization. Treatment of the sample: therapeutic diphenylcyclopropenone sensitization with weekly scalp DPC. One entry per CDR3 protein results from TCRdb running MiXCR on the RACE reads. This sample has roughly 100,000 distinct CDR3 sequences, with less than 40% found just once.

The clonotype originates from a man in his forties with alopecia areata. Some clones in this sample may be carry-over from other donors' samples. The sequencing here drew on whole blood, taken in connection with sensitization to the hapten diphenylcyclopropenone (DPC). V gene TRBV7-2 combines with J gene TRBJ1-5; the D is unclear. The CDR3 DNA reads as TGTGCCAGCAGCCGGCCGTATAGCAATCAGCCCCAGCATTTT. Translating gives CASSRPYSNQPQHF.